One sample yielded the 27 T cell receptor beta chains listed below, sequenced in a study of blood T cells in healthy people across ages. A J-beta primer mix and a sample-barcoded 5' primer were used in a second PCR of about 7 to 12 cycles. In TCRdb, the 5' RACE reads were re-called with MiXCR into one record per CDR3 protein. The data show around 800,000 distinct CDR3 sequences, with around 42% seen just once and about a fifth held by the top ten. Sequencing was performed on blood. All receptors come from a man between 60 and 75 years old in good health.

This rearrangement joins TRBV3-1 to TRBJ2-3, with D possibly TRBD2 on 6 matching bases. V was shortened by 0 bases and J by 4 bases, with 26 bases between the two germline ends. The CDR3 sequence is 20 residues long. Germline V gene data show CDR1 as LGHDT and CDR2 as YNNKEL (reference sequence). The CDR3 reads CASSQEFPPPAGISADTQYF. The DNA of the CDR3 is TGTGCCAGCAGCCAAGAGTTTCCTCCCCCGGCGGGGATTAGCGCAGATACGCAGTATTTT.

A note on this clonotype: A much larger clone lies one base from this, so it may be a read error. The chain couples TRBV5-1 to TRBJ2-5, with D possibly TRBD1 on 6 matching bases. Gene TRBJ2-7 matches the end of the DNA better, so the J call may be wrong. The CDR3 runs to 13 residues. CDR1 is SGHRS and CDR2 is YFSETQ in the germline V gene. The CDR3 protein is CASSWVQGYEQYF. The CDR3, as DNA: TGCGCCAGCAGCTGGGTACAGGGCTACGAGCAGTACTTC.

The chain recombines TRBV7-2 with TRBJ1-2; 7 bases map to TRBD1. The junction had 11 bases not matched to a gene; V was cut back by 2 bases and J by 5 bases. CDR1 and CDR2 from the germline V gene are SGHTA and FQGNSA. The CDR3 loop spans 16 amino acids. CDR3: CASSLKGGGGFYGYTF. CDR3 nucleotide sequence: TGTGCCAGCAGCTTAAAGGGGGGAGGGGGCTTTTATGGCTACACCTTC.

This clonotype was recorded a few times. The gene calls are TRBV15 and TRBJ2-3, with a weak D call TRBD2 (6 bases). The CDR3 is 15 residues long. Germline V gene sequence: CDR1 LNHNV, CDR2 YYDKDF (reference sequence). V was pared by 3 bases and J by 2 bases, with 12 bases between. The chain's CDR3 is CATSSPREFTDTQYF. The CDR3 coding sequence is TGTGCCACCAGCAGCCCGCGGGAATTCACAGATACGCAGTATTTT.

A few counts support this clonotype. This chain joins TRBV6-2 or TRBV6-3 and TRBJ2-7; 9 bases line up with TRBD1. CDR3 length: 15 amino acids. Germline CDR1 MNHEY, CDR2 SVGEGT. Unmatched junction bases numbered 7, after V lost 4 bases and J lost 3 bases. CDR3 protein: CASSFTRDRVYEQYF. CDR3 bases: TGTGCCAGCAGTTTTACCCGGGACAGGGTCTACGAGCAGTACTTC.

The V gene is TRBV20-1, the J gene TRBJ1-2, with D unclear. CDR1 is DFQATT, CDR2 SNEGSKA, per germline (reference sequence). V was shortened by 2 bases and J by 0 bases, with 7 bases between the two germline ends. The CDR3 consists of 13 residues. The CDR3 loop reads CSARIAANYGYTF. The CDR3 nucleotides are TGCAGTGCTAGAATTGCAGCTAACTATGGCTACACCTTC.

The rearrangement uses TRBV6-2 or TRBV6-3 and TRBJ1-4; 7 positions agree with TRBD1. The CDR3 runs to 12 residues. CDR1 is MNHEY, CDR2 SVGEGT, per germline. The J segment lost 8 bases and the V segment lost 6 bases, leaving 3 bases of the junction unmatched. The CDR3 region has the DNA TGTGCCAGCAGCCAGGGGGGCGAAAAACTGTTTTTT. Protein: CASSQGGEKLFF.

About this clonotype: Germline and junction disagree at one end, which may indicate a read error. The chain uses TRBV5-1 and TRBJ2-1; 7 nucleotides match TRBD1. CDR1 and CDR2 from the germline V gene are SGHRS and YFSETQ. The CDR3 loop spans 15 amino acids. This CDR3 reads CASSATDRHYKEQFF. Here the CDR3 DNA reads TGCGCCAGCAGCGCTACGGACAGGCACTACAAGGAGCAGTTCTTC.

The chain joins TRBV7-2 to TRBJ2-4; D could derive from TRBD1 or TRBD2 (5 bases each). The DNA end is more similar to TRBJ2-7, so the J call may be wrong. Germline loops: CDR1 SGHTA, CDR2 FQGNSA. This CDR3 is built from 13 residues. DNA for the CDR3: TGTGCCAGCAGACATACAGGAGGCAACGAGCAGTACTTC. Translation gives CASRHTGGNEQYF.

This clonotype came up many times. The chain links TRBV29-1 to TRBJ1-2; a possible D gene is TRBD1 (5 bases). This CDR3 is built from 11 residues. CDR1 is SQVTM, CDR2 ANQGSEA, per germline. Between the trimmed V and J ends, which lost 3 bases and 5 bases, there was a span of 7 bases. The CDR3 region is CSVDRDYGYTF. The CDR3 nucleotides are TGCAGCGTTGACAGGGATTATGGCTACACCTTC.

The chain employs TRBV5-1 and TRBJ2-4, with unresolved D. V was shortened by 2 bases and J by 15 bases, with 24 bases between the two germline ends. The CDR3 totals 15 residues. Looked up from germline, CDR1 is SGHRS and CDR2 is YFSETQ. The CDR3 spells CASSLGGPNSYERYF. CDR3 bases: TGCGCCAGCAGCTTAGGCGGACCGAACTCCTACGAGCGGTACTTC.

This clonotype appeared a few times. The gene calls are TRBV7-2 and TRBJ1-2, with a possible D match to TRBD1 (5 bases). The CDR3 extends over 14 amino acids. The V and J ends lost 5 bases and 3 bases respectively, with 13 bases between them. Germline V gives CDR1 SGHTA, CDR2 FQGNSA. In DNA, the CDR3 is TGTGCCAGCAGCCCGACAGCGGGATACTATGGCTACACCTTC. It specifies CASSPTAGYYGYTF.

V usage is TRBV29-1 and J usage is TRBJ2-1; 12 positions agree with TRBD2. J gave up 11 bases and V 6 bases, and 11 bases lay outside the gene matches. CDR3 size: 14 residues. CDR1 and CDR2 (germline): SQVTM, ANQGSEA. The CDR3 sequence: CSVTASGGAGQQFF. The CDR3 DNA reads TGCAGCGTAACCGCTAGCGGGGGGGCGGGTCAGCAGTTCTTC.

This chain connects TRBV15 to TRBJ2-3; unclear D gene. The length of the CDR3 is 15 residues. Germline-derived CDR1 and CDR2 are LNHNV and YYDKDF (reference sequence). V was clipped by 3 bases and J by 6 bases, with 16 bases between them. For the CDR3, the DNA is TGTGCCACCAGCAGGGCCCCCCTTGCGCTGGATACGCAGTATTTT. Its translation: CATSRAPLALDTQYF.

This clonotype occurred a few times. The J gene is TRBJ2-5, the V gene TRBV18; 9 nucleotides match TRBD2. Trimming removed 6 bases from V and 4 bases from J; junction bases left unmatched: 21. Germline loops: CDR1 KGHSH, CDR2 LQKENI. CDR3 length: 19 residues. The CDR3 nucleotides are TGTGCCAGCTCTCTTCTGGAGATGGGACTAGCTTCCCCAAGAGAGACCCAGTACTTC. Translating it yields CASSLLEMGLASPRETQYF.

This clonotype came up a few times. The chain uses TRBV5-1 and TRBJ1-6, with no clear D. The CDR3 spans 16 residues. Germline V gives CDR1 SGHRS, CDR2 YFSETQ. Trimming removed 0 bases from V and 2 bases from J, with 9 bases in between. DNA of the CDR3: TGCGCCAGCAGCTTGGACAGTCGAGCCTATAATTCACCCCTCCACTTT. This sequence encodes CASSLDSRAYNSPLHF.

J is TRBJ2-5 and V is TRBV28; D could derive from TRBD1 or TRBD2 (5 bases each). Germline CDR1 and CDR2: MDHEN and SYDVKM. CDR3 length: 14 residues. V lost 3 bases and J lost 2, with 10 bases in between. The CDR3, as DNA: TGTGCCAGCAGTTTGCATGGGGGTCAAGAGACCCAGTACTTC. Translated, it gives CASSLHGGQETQYF.

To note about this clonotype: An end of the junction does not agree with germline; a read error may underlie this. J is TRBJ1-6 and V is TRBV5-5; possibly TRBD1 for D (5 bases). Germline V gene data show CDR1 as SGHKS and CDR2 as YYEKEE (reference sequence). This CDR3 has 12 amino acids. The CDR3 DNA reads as TGTGCTAGCAGCCAGGGAGTGAACGAACTCCACTTT. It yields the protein CASSQGVNELHF.

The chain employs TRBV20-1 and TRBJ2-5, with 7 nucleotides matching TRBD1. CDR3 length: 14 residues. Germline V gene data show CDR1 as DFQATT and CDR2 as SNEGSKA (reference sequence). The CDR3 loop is CSIPTRGLGEPQYF. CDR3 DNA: TGCAGCATACCCACGAGGGGGCTGGGGGAACCCCAGTACTTC.

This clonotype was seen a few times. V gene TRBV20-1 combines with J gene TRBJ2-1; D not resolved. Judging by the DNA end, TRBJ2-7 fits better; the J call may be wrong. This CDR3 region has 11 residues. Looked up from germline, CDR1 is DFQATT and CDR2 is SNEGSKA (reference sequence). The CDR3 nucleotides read TGCAGTGCTAGGGAAGACAATGAGCAGTACTTC. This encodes CSAREDNEQYF.

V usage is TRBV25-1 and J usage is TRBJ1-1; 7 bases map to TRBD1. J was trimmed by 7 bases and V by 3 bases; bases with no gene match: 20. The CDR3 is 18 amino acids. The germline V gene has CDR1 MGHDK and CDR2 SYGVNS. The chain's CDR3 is CASSDHFRMGQTTSEAFF. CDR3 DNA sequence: TGTGCCAGCAGTGACCACTTCCGAATGGGACAGACGACGAGTGAAGCTTTCTTT.

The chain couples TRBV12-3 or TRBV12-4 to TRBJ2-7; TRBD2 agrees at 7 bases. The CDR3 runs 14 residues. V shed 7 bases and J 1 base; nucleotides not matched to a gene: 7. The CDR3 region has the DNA TGTGCCAGCACCGGGGGGAAGGGATCCTACGAGCAGTACTTC. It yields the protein CASTGGKGSYEQYF.

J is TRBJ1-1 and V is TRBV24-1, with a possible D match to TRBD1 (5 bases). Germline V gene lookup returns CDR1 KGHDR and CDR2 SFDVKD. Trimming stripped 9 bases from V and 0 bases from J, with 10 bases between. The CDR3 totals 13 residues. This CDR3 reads CATSGAMNTEAFF. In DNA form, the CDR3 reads TGTGCCACCTCCGGGGCCATGAACACTGAAGCTTTCTTT.

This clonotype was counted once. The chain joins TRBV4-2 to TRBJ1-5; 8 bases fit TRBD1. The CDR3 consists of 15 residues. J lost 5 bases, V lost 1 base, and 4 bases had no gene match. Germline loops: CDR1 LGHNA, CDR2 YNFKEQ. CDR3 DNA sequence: TGTGCCAGCAGCCAAGGTGAACAGGGGGATCAGCCCCAGCATTTT. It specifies CASSQGEQGDQPQHF.

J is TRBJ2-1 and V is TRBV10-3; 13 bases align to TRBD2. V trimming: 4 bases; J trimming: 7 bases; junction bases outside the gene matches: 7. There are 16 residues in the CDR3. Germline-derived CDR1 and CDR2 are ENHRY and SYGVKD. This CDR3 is CAISGGLAGAENEQFF. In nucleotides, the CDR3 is TGTGCCATCAGTGGCGGACTAGCGGGGGCAGAAAATGAGCAGTTCTTC.

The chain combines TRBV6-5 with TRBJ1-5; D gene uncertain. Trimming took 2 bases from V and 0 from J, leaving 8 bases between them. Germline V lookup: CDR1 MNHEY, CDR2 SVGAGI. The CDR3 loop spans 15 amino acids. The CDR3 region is CASSYDQSSNQPQHF. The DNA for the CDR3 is TGTGCCAGCAGTTACGATCAGAGTAGCAATCAGCCCCAGCATTTT.

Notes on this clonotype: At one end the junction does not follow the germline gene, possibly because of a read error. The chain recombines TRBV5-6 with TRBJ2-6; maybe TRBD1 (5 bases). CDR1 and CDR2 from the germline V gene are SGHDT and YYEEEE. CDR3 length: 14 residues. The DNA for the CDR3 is TGTGCCAGCAGGCCGATGTCTGGGGCCAACGTCCTGAATTTC. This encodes CASRPMSGANVLNF.